This TCR beta chain was sequenced for a study of T cells in Graves' hyperthyroidism and ophthalmopathy (dated by TCRdb to about 2019). Looking at the study overall: Peripheral blood was collected at initial diagnosis, before any treatment. To identify TCR V-J signatures that set the groups apart, the researchers used a discovery cohort of 90 to 100 patients, made up of roughly 45 with Graves' ophthalmopathy and around 58 with stable Graves' hyperthyroidism. Prospective prediction of ophthalmopathy was tested in an independent validation cohort consisting of under 20 hyperthyroidism patients and around 16 patients who later progressed to ophthalmopathy. The roughly 90 discovery patients were divided at random into training and test sets in a 7:3 ratio. The study also compared thyroid tissue and blood T-cell repertoires from roughly 6 Graves' hyperthyroidism patients. Once sampling was done, hyperthyroidism patients were given methimazole at a starting dose of 30 mg daily, whereas ophthalmopathy patients were given high-dose intravenous methylprednisolone. The paper describes TCR Vbeta CDR3 sequencing of 130 to 150 peripheral blood samples, made up of roughly 45 ophthalmopathy patients, over 70 hyperthyroidism patients and 17 progressor patients. Summary of the overall study and its limitations: Most expanded thyroid clonotypes (frequency above 0.001) were also detected in blood, a finding suggesting that blood repertoires may reflect thyroid immune responses. In validation, the model predicted progression to ophthalmopathy with over 60% sensitivity and roughly 75% specificity, a median of 6.5 months before onset. Sample size was not statistically predetermined, and investigators were not blinded to group allocation. A model built on a 13 V-J signature distinguished ophthalmopathy from stable hyperthyroidism, reaching approximately 89% sensitivity and under 84% specificity in cross-validation and 80%/75% in testing.

In the ophthalmopathy patients, disease was moderately to severely active, with a Clinical Activity Score of 3 or more, a NOSPECS grade of 4 or more, and a duration of less than 3 months. Any patient with an uncontrolled infection, another autoimmune disease, pregnancy or lactation was excluded. Diagnoses were based on clinical symptoms, serum thyroxine and TRAb, thyroid ultrasound and orbital computed tomography. PBMCs were separated from 10 ml of fresh peripheral blood using Ficoll-Paque density gradient centrifugation. Total RNA was extracted with Trizol reagent, and quality was checked on an Agilent 2100 Bioanalyzer. V drops 7 bases and J drops 7 bases, leaving 16 bases in between. Taken from the germline V gene, the CDR1 and CDR2 loops are SNHLY and FYNNEI. The CDR3 spans 14 residues, from the cysteine through the phenylalanine. The entry retains the CDR3 DNA only, 42 bases that are in frame from base 1.

This clonotype was seen at least ten times. There is no known antigen for this receptor. Per-base quality was not reported, and no clone a single base away is much larger than it. Amplification of TCR beta CDR3 regions was carried out from RNA transcripts. The TCR CDR3 was subjected to a first round of RT-PCR using the HTBI primer set and the Qiagen OneStep RT-PCR kit. Libraries were constructed in a second round of multiplex PCR, after which size selection and purification were performed. Paired-end sequencing of the libraries was performed with 100 bp reads on an Illumina HiSeq2000. The authors processed their data as follows. SOAPnuke was used to process the raw data, with reads discarded if the reads contained adapters or uncalled bases, had a mean Phred below 15, or lacked an exact constant-primer or identifier match. COPE v1.2.5 was used to merge the high-quality paired reads, and each unique nucleotide sequence was defined as a clonotype. Clonotypes were aligned to IMGT TRBV, TRBD and TRBJ reference segments using MiTCR v1.1. The analysis included only V-J combinations with a frequency above 0.0001, which together covered 99% to 99.2% of the repertoires. A TCS score was defined as the ratio between F50 (clonal expansion) and ExV (chaos), using BLOSUM62-based TCRdist between CDR3 peptides within each V-J. Welch's t-statistics and random forest reduced just over 500 V-J features to fewer than 15, which were used in a naive Bayes classifier (R e1071). The public reads were quality trimmed at Q25 with fastp and then assembled into clones with MiXCR by TCRdb, keeping productive beta chains. Every entry covers one CDR3 protein and lists the most common genes and DNA from its rows. TCRdb's processing, not the study's, gives the V and J calls here. Counted in this sample were some 270,000 distinct CDR3 sequences; 24% of them appeared once. The ten largest make up roughly 40% of the sample.

The origin of this receptor is a woman aged 40 to 49 with Graves' ophthalmopathy. The material sequenced was blood. The V and J genes are TRBV2 and TRBJ2-2, with a tentative D gene TRBD2 over 7 matching bases. This receptor has the CDR3 CASNPKGGIGELFF. Read as DNA, the sequence is TGTGCCAGCAATCCCAAGGGGGGGATCGGGGAGCTGTTTTTT.